The 31 T cell receptor beta chains in this list originate from one sample, sequenced in a study of PD-L1 blockade in urothelial cancer. The time point: pretreatment peripheral blood. Some clones are missing from TCRdb's copy, which holds only in-frame ones; the method was immunoSEQ multiplex PCR. In the table there are 60,000 to 70,000 clones, more than 80% of which are singletons. Source: PBMCs, taken around atezolizumab (anti-PD-L1) treatment. Receptors were obtained from a man between 65 and 85 years old with urothelial cancer.

The CDR3 protein is CASSQEGRGTIYF. Here the CDR3 DNA reads TGCGCCAGCAGCCAAGAGGGCAGGGGTACCATATATTTT. The V gene is TRBV4-3, the J gene TRBJ1-3; D might be TRBD1 (6 bases). This CDR3 is built from 13 residues. V lost 0 bases and J lost 10, with 10 bases in between. Germline assignment: CDR1 LGHNA and CDR2 YSLEER.

V gene TRBV4-1 combines with J gene TRBJ1-2; no firm D call. This CDR3 is 16 amino acids long. Germline assignment: CDR1 MGHRA and CDR2 YSYEKL. V gave up 3 bases and J gave up 3 bases, with 17 bases separating them. The CDR3 coding sequence is TGCGCCAGCAGCCATGACCGATCGGGGAAATACTATGGCTACACCTTC. Protein sequence: CASSHDRSGKYYGYTF.

The chain recombines TRBV28 with TRBJ2-2, with 7 nucleotides matching TRBD2. Per the germline V gene, CDR1 is MDHEN and CDR2 is SYDVKM. The CDR3 extends over 16 amino acids. Losses at the gene ends were 7 bases for V and 2 bases for J; bases not matched to a gene: 10. The CDR3 bases are TGTGCCAGCAAAACCCCTAGCGGTACTAACACCGGGGAGCTGTTTTTT. Translation gives CASKTPSGTNTGELFF.

This clone was detected a few times. The chain carries TRBV7-3 and TRBJ2-1, with D possibly being TRBD2 (6 bases). V gave up 5 bases and J gave up 7 bases, with 21 bases separating them. Germline V CDR1 and CDR2: SGHTA, FQGTGA. The CDR3 contains 16 residues. The DNA of the CDR3 is TGTGCCAGCAGCCATGGGCCCGGGAGAGCGGTGAATGAGCAGTTCTTC. This sequence encodes CASSHGPGRAVNEQFF.

The chain has TRBV9 and TRBJ2-2, with 7 nucleotides matching TRBD1. Germline assignment: CDR1 SGDLS and CDR2 YYNGEE. V shed 6 bases, J shed 6 bases, and the junction held 8 bases outside the gene matches. The CDR3 is 14 residues long. The DNA for the CDR3 is TGTGCCAGCACCCGGGACAGCGGCTCCGGGGAGCTGTTTTTT. It is translated as CASTRDSGSGELFF.

The genes are TRBV5-6 and TRBJ1-1; 8 bases map to TRBD1. CDR3 size: 17 residues. The germline V gene has CDR1 SGHDT and CDR2 YYEEEE. The J segment lost 5 bases and the V segment lost 2 bases, leaving 14 bases of the junction unmatched. CDR3 loop: CASSFRDRLLIGTEAFF. CDR3 DNA: TGTGCCAGCAGCTTCCGGGACAGGCTCCTGATTGGGACTGAAGCTTTCTTT.

The chain links TRBV27 to TRBJ2-5; 13 bases agree with TRBD2. Trimming took 4 bases from V and 1 from J; bases not matched to a gene: 3. The V gene's germline CDR1 is MNHEY and CDR2 SMNVEV (reference sequence). This CDR3 region has 16 residues. CDR3 DNA: TGTGCCAGCAGTTCCAGGACTAGCGGGAGCCAAGAGACCCAGTACTTC. It translates to CASSSRTSGSQETQYF.

V and J are TRBV10-1 and TRBJ2-7; 12 bases map to TRBD2. The CDR3 covers 16 residues. With V trimmed by 7 bases and J by 3 bases, 10 bases remained unmatched. Germline loops: CDR1 WNHNN, CDR2 SYGVQD (reference sequence). The CDR3 DNA is TGCGCCAGCATCCTTATTACTAGCGGGAGGATCTACGAGCAGTACTTC. This sequence encodes CASILITSGRIYEQYF.

The V call is TRBV28, the J call TRBJ2-5; 8 nucleotides line up with TRBD1. Germline V gene lookup returns CDR1 MDHEN and CDR2 SYDVKM. The CDR3 length is 15 residues. V lost 1 base and J lost 1; bases outside the gene matches: 2. This CDR3 reads CASSLLDRAQETQYF. Here the CDR3 DNA reads TGTGCCAGCAGTTTATTGGACAGGGCCCAAGAGACCCAGTACTTC.

The rearrangement joins TRBV10-3 to TRBJ1-2, with TRBD1 as a possible D gene (5 bases). CDR3 length: 14 residues. The V and J ends lost 3 bases and 2 bases respectively, with 10 bases between them. CDR1 is ENHRY and CDR2 is SYGVKD in the germline V gene. CDR3 sequence: CAISETQENYGYTF. In DNA, the CDR3 is TGTGCCATCAGTGAAACACAGGAGAACTATGGCTACACCTTC.

This clone was seen only a few times. This rearrangement joins TRBV4-3 to TRBJ2-5; 9 bases fit TRBD2. Germline V gives CDR1 LGHNA, CDR2 YSLEER. This CDR3 contains 16 residues. J lost 4 bases, V lost 0 bases, and 6 bases had no gene match. The CDR3 sequence is CASSQDSISGGETQYF. The CDR3 bases are TGCGCCAGCAGCCAAGATTCAATTAGCGGGGGAGAGACCCAGTACTTC.

This sequence joins TRBV2 and TRBJ2-7; 8 nucleotides agree with TRBD1. The CDR3 is made up of 14 amino acids. V gave up 6 bases and J gave up 5 bases; unmatched junction bases: 9. Germline V gene lookup returns CDR1 SNHLY and CDR2 FYNNEI. DNA for the CDR3: TGTGCCAGCAGCGTCGACAGGGGTATCAACGAGCAGTACTTC. It yields the protein CASSVDRGINEQYF.

The chain carries TRBV6-1 and TRBJ1-3; 7 positions agree with TRBD1. There are 14 residues in the CDR3. The germline V gene has CDR1 MNHNS and CDR2 SASEGT. After removal of 6 bases from V and 2 bases from J, the junction contained 4 bases not matched to a gene. The CDR3 reads CASRVQGTGNTIYF. For the CDR3, the DNA is TGTGCCAGCAGAGTACAGGGGACTGGAAACACCATATATTTT.

The genes are TRBV29-1 and TRBJ2-7, with D maybe TRBD2 (6 bases). The CDR3 length is 11 residues. Germline lookup yields CDR1 SQVTM and CDR2 ANQGSEA. The ends were cut back, 4 bases at V and 4 bases at J, with 8 bases in the middle. The DNA for the CDR3 is TGCAGCGTTGTCGGGGGTTACGAGCAGTACTTC. Its protein product is CSVVGGYEQYF.

V usage is TRBV29-1 and J usage is TRBJ2-2; D remains unclear. CDR1 is SQVTM, CDR2 ANQGSEA, per germline. The V and J ends lost 5 bases and 8 bases respectively, with 15 bases between them. The CDR3 loop spans 13 amino acids. The CDR3 DNA follows: TGCAGCGTTCGAGTAAACCCCGCTGGGGAGCTGTTTTTT. Residues: CSVRVNPAGELFF.

V and J are TRBV6-5 and TRBJ2-5, with a possible D match to TRBD1 (5 bases). The CDR3 has 13 residues. The germline gives CDR1 MNHEY, CDR2 SVGAGI. V was pared by 6 bases and J by 5 bases, with 13 bases between. In DNA form, the CDR3 reads TGTGCCAGCAGCTGGGGCCTAACGGAGACCCAGTACTTC. It yields the protein CASSWGLTETQYF.

This chain uses TRBV25-1 with TRBJ1-4; D might be TRBD1 (6 bases). The CDR3 length is 17 residues. Trimming took off 3 bases at V and 8 bases at J, with 22 bases between the two ends. CDR1 is MGHDK and CDR2 is SYGVNS in the germline V gene. The CDR3 DNA sequence: TGTGCCAGCAGTGATCCGAACCAGAGACAGGCGCGGGAAAAACTGTTTTTT. Encoded protein: CASSDPNQRQAREKLFF.

This chain connects TRBV25-1 to TRBJ1-2; perhaps TRBD1 as D (5 bases). The germline gives CDR1 MGHDK, CDR2 SYGVNS. The germline V and J ends were trimmed by 5 bases and 8 bases, with 15 bases remaining between them. This CDR3 is 13 amino acids long. CDR3 sequence reads: CASSFQGGGGYTF. As DNA, the CDR3 is TGTGCCAGCAGTTTCCAGGGTGGTGGGGGCTACACCTTC.

The chain is built from TRBV7-8 and TRBJ1-3, with TRBD1 identical over 8 bases. This CDR3 comprises 17 residues. Germline lookup yields CDR1 SGHVS and CDR2 FQNEAQ. V was pared by 5 bases and J by 0 bases, with 9 bases of the junction left unmatched. CDR3 sequence (DNA): TGTGCCAGCAGCCAGAGCGGACAGGGAAGCTCTGGAAACACCATATATTTT. Translation gives CASSQSGQGSSGNTIYF.

The chain couples TRBV15 to TRBJ1-3, with a tentative D call TRBD1 (6 bases). The CDR3 is 16 residues long. Per the germline V gene, CDR1 is LNHNV and CDR2 is YYDKDF (reference sequence). Trimming shortened V by 1 base and J by 3 bases, and 13 bases separated the two germline ends. CDR3 amino acids: CATSRVDRILGNTIYF. The CDR3 DNA reads as TGTGCCACCAGCAGAGTCGACAGGATCCTTGGAAACACCATATATTTT. Full variable domain (remainder filled in from reference TRBV15 and TRBJ1-3): DAMVIQNPRYQVTQFGKPVTLSCSQTLNHNVMYWYQQKSSQAPKLLFHYYDKDFNNEADTPDNFQSRRPNTSFCFLDIRSPGLGDTAMYLCATSRVDRILGNTIYFGEGSWLTVV.

This clone has at least ten counts. J is TRBJ2-1 and V is TRBV4-3; D might be TRBD1 (5 bases). The V end was cut by 1 base, the J end by 1 base, with 14 bases between. The CDR3 length is 17 residues. Germline values: CDR1 LGHNA, CDR2 YSLEER. In DNA form, the CDR3 reads TGCGCCAGCAGCCAAGTCTCTTCAGGGTGGTCCTACAATGAGCAGTTCTTC. Translating it yields CASSQVSSGWSYNEQFF.

The chain is built from TRBV7-2 and TRBJ2-3, with 8 bases lining up with TRBD2. Germline values: CDR1 SGHTA, CDR2 FQGNSA. Unmatched junction bases numbered 17, after V lost 5 bases and J lost 1 base. The CDR3 runs to 19 residues. CDR3 in DNA: TGTGCCAGCAGCCCGCTAGCGGGCGGACTCGCTAGGGGCACAGATACGCAGTATTTT. As protein: CASSPLAGGLARGTDTQYF. The full variable domain, with the rest looked up from reference TRBV7-2 and TRBJ2-3, is GAGVSQSPSNKVTEKGKDVELRCDPISGHTALYWYRQSLGQGLEFLIYFQGNSAPDKSGLPSDRFSAERTGGSVSTLTIQRTQQEDSAVYLCASSPLAGGLARGTDTQYFGPGTRLTVL.

V and J are TRBV7-9 and TRBJ1-4; D remains ambiguous. This CDR3 comprises 15 residues. The germline V gene has CDR1 SEHNR and CDR2 FQNEAQ (reference sequence). V gave up 1 base and J gave up 4 bases, with 10 bases separating them. The CDR3 spells CASSLGAASNEKLFF. As DNA, the CDR3 is TGTGCCAGCAGCTTAGGGGCAGCAAGTAATGAAAAACTGTTTTTT.

The J gene is TRBJ2-7, the V gene TRBV7-2; TRBD1 aligns across 10 bases. This CDR3 has 15 residues. Germline V gives CDR1 SGHTA, CDR2 FQGNSA. Losses at the gene ends were 4 bases for V and 4 bases for J; bases not matched to a gene: 7. Written as DNA, the CDR3 is TGTGCCAGCAGCTCCCGGGACAGGGGAGTGTACGAGCAGTACTTC. As protein: CASSSRDRGVYEQYF.

The chain couples TRBV7-2 to TRBJ1-3; 7 positions agree with TRBD1. The CDR3 runs 16 residues. Germline V lookup: CDR1 SGHTA, CDR2 FQGNSA. With V trimmed by 5 bases and J by 3 bases, 10 bases remained unmatched. As DNA, the CDR3 is TGTGCCAGCAGCGAAAACAGGGGAGGTGTTGGAAACACCATATATTTT. This translates into CASSENRGGVGNTIYF.

This sequence joins TRBV10-3 and TRBJ1-3; D remains unclear. Germline CDR1 is ENHRY and CDR2 is SYGVKD. The CDR3 is made up of 13 amino acids. V was pared by 10 bases and J by 0 bases, with 10 bases between. The CDR3 bases are TGTGCCACCGCTAGTCCCTCTGGAAACACCATATATTTT. As protein: CATASPSGNTIYF.

This clone was counted once. The chain couples TRBV10-3 to TRBJ2-1; TRBD2 aligns across 13 bases. J was trimmed by 15 bases and V by 6 bases; bases with no gene match: 14. Germline V gene lookup returns CDR1 ENHRY and CDR2 SYGVKD. The CDR3 length is 15 residues. The CDR3 sequence: CAISKGGTSGAGTFF. The DNA for the CDR3 is TGTGCCATCAGCAAGGGGGGGACTAGCGGGGCCGGGACGTTCTTC.

The chain links TRBV6-4 to TRBJ1-1; D is unresolved. This CDR3 is built from 14 residues. V dropped 7 bases and J dropped 4 bases, with 16 bases sitting between them. Germline CDR1 MRHNA, CDR2 SNTAGT. The CDR3 here is CASKDFSKGTEAFF. CDR3 coding DNA: TGTGCCAGCAAGGACTTTTCAAAGGGCACTGAAGCTTTCTTT.

The sample holds one count of this clone. The V gene is TRBV6-1, the J gene TRBJ1-4; D is unclear. Germline lookup yields CDR1 MNHNS and CDR2 SASEGT. Trimming pared 5 bases from V and 3 bases from J, leaving 10 bases between. CDR3 length: 14 residues. CDR3 sequence: CASSQVVANEKLFF. CDR3 coding DNA: TGTGCCAGCAGTCAGGTGGTGGCTAATGAAAAACTGTTTTTT.

This clone was counted once. The chain links TRBV2 to TRBJ2-1; TRBD1 matches 7 bases. There are 13 residues in the CDR3. Germline V gene data show CDR1 as SNHLY and CDR2 as FYNNEI. The ends lost 3 bases at V and 6 bases at J; junction bases unmatched: 2. The CDR3 is CASSDAGGNEQFF. CDR3 DNA sequence: TGTGCCAGCAGTGACGCAGGGGGCAATGAGCAGTTCTTC.

The chain links TRBV6-6 to TRBJ1-1; D possibly corresponds to TRBD1 (6 bases). This CDR3 has 15 amino acids. The V end lost 6 bases, the J end lost 1 base, and 15 bases lay between the germline ends. CDR1 is MNHNY and CDR2 is SVGAGI in the germline V gene (reference sequence). The CDR3 bases are TGTGCCAGCAGCCCACAGGGCAGGGCGAACACTGAAGCTTTCTTT. It codes for CASSPQGRANTEAFF.